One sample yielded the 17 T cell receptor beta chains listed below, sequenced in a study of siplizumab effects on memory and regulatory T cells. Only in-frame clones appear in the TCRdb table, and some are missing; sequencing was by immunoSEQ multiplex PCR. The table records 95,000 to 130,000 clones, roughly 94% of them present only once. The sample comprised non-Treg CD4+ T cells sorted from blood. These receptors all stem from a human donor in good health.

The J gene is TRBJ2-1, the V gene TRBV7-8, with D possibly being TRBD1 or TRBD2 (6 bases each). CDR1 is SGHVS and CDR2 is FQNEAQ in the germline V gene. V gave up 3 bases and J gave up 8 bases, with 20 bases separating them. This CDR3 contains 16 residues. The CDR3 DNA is TGTGCCAGCAGCTTCGTAGGAGGGGGGCGGAGCGATGAGCAGTTCTTC. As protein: CASSFVGGGRSDEQFF.

DNA for the CDR3: TGTGCCAGCAGCGAGGGGACTAGCAAACGCCAAGAGACCCAGTACTTC. Its translation: CASSEGTSKRQETQYF. This chain joins TRBV9 and TRBJ2-5; TRBD2 matches 9 bases. From germline, CDR1 is SGDLS and CDR2 YYNGEE. V lost 3 bases, J lost 1 base, and 7 bases stayed unmatched. The CDR3 is 16 residues long.

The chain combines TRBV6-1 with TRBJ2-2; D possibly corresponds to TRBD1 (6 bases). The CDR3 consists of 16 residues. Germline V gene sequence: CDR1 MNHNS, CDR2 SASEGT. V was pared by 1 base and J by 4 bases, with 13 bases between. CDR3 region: CASSEEVTGFTGELFF. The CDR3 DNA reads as TGTGCCAGCAGTGAAGAGGTTACAGGGTTCACCGGGGAGCTGTTTTTT.

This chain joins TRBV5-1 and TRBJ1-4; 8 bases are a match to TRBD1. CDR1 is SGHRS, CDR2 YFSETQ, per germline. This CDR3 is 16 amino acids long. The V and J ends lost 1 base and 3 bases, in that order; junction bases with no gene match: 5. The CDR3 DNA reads TGCGCCAGCAGCTTGCAGGGGGCGAGACCTAATGAAAAACTGTTTTTT. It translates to CASSLQGARPNEKLFF.

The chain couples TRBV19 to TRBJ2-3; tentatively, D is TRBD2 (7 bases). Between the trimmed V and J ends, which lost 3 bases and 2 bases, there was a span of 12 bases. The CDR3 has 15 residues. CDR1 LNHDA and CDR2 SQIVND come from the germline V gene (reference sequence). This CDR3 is CASSMGAGVTDTQYF. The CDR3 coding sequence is TGTGCCAGTAGTATGGGGGCGGGAGTCACAGATACGCAGTATTTT.

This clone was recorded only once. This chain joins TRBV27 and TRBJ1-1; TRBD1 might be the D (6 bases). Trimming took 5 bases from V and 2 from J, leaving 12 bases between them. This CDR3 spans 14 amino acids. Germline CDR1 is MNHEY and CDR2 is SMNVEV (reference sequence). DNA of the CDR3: TGTGCCAGCAGTGGGGGGCGGGGTAACACTGAAGCTTTCTTT. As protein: CASSGGRGNTEAFF.

CDR3: CASSTRDHEAFF. The CDR3 DNA reads as TGTGCCAGCAGCACCCGGGACCATGAAGCTTTCTTT. This chain uses TRBV7-8 with TRBJ1-1, with D perhaps TRBD1 (5 bases). CDR1 and CDR2 (germline): SGHVS, FQNEAQ. V was shortened by 5 bases and J by 7 bases, with 11 bases between the two germline ends. The CDR3 spans 12 residues.

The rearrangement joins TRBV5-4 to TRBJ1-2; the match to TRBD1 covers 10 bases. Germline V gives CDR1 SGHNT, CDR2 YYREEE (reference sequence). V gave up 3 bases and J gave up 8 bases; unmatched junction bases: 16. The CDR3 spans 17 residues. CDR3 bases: TGTGCCAGCAGCTCCCTTTTGACCGGACAGGGGGAAGGGGGCTACACCTTC. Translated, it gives CASSSLLTGQGEGGYTF.

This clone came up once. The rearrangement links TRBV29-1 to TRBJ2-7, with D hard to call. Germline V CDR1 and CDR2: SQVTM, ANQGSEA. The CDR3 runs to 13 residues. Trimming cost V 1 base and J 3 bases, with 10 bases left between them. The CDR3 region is CSVEVVQNYEQYF. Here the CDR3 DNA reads TGCAGCGTTGAAGTAGTACAGAACTACGAGCAGTACTTC.

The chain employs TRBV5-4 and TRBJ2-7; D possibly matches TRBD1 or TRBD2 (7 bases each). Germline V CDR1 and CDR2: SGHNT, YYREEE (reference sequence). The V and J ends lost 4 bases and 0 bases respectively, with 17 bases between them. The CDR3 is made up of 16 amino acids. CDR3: CASSTSRGGSSYEQYF. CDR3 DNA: TGTGCCAGCAGCACAAGCAGGGGGGGAAGCTCCTACGAGCAGTACTTC.

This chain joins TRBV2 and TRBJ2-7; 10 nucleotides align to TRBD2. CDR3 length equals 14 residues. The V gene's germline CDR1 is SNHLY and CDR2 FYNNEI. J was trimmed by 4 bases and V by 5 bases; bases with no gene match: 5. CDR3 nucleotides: TGTGCCAGCAGTTGGAATAGCGGGAGGTACGAGCAGTACTTC. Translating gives CASSWNSGRYEQYF.

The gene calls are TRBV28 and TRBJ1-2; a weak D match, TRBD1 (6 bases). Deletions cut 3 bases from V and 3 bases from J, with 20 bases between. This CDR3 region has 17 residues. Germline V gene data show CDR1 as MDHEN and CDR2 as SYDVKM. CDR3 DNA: TGTGCCAGCAGTTTGAGTACCCGCCAGGGGTTCGACTATGGCTACACCTTC. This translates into CASSLSTRQGFDYGYTF.

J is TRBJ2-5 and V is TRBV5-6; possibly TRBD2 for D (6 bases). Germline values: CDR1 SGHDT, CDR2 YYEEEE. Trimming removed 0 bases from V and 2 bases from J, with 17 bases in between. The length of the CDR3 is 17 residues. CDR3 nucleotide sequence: TGTGCCAGCAGCTTGGAAGGGCGGGGAAGCATGCAAGAGACCCAGTACTTC. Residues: CASSLEGRGSMQETQYF. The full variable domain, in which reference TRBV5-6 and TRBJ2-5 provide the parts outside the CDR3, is DAGVTQSPTHLIKTRGQQVTLRCSPKSGHDTVSWYQQALGQGPQFIFQYYEEEERQRGNFPDRFSGHQFPNYSSELNVNALLLGDSALYLCASSLEGRGSMQETQYFGPGTRLLVL.

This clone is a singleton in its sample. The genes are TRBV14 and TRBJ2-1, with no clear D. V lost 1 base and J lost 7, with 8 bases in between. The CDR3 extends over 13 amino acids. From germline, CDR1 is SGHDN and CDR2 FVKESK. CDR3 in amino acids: CASSQGLVNEQFF. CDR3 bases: TGTGCCAGCAGCCAAGGGCTAGTTAATGAGCAGTTCTTC.

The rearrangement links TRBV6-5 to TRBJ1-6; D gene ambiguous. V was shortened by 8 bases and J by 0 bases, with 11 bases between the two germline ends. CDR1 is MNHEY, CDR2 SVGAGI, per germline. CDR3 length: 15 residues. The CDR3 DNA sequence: TGTGCCAGCCGAATACAGAGCTCCTATAATTCACCCCTCCACTTT. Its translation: CASRIQSSYNSPLHF.

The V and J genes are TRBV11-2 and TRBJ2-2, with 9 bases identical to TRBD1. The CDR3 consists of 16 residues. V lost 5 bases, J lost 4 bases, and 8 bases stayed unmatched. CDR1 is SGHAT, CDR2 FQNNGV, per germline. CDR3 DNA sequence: TGTGCCAGCAGCCCCCGAGGGACAGGGATCACCGGGGAGCTGTTTTTT. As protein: CASSPRGTGITGELFF.

CDR3 in amino acids: CASSDDRGSYEQYF. The CDR3 region has the DNA TGTGCCAGCAGTGATGACAGGGGGAGCTACGAGCAGTACTTC. V is TRBV25-1 and J is TRBJ2-7; TRBD1 matches at 9 bases. Unmatched junction bases numbered 3, after V lost 3 bases and J lost 3 bases. The CDR3 is 14 amino acids. Germline V CDR1 and CDR2: MGHDK, SYGVNS.